A selection of T cell receptor beta chains follows, all from one sample in a study of CD8+ T cells in alopecia areata. The assay was immunoSEQ multiplex PCR, and TCRdb's table has in-frame clones only and misses some. The data hold 110,000 to 150,000 clones, with roughly 50% observed a single time. The material sequenced was CD4+ T cells sorted from blood, taken at week 0. The receptors were gathered from a human donor with alopecia areata. CDR3s include the opening cysteine and the closing phenylalanine or tryptophan. Fields, in order: D gene, V gene, clone size, J gene, CDR3 protein, CDR3 DNA. The D gene is left open where the match is weak. A clone size is listed for some rows: how often the clone was seen (once, few, many), or a class if it is expanded.

D gene: .; V gene: TRBV19; clone size: few; J gene: TRBJ1-2; CDR3 protein: CASSTSGTWGIANYGYTF; CDR3 DNA: TGTGCCAGTAGTACCTCCGGGACATGGGGCATCGCTAACTATGGCTACACCTTC
D gene: .; V gene: TRBV4-2; clone size: few; J gene: TRBJ2-1; CDR3 protein: CASSQVRASPGTEQFF; CDR3 DNA: TGTGCCAGCAGCCAAGTCAGGGCTAGCCCGGGGACGGAGCAGTTCTTC
D gene: .; V gene: TRBV29-1; clone size: .; J gene: TRBJ1-1; CDR3 protein: CSVEANTEAFF; CDR3 DNA: TGCAGCGTCGAAGCGAACACTGAAGCTTTCTTT
D gene: .; V gene: TRBV4-1; clone size: few; J gene: TRBJ1-5; CDR3 protein: CASSQVVIGLSNQPQHF; CDR3 DNA: TGCGCCAGCAGCCAAGTCGTAATAGGGTTGAGCAATCAGCCCCAGCATTTT
D gene: .; V gene: TRBV30; clone size: .; J gene: TRBJ1-2; CDR3 protein: CAWSAGHRGYTF; CDR3 DNA: TGTGCCTGGAGTGCGGGGCATCGCGGCTACACCTTC
D gene: .; V gene: TRBV2; clone size: .; J gene: TRBJ1-2; CDR3 protein: CASSEMGENGYTF; CDR3 DNA: TGTGCCAGCAGTGAAATGGGGGAGAATGGCTACACCTTC
D gene: TRBD2; V gene: TRBV5-1; clone size: .; J gene: TRBJ2-5; CDR3 protein: CASRSGSQETQYF; CDR3 DNA: TGCGCCAGCCGTAGCGGGTCCCAAGAGACCCAGTACTTC
D gene: TRBD2; V gene: TRBV4-3; clone size: .; J gene: TRBJ2-3; CDR3 protein: CASSQEGRGTDTQYF; CDR3 DNA: TGCGCCAGCAGCCAAGAAGGGAGGGGCACAGATACGCAGTATTTT
D gene: .; V gene: TRBV30; clone size: .; J gene: TRBJ2-2; CDR3 protein: CAWSVSRHGELFF; CDR3 DNA: TGTGCCTGGAGTGTTAGCAGGCACGGGGAGCTGTTTTTT
D gene: .; V gene: TRBV6-5; clone size: .; J gene: TRBJ2-7; CDR3 protein: CASRPRGGSYEQYF; CDR3 DNA: TGTGCCAGCAGACCTCGGGGCGGTTCCTACGAGCAGTACTTC
D gene: .; V gene: TRBV7-8; clone size: .; J gene: TRBJ1-5; CDR3 protein: CASSLTSENQPQHF; CDR3 DNA: TGTGCCAGCAGCCTGACGAGTGAAAATCAGCCCCAGCATTTT
D gene: TRBD1; V gene: TRBV15; clone size: .; J gene: TRBJ1-1; CDR3 protein: CATSRGGQGGTEAFF; CDR3 DNA: TGTGCCACCAGCAGAGGTGGACAGGGGGGGACTGAAGCTTTCTTT
D gene: .; V gene: TRBV14; clone size: few; J gene: TRBJ1-6; CDR3 protein: CASSQGWVNSPLHF; CDR3 DNA: TGTGCCAGCAGCCAAGGGTGGGTCAATTCACCCCTCCACTTT
D gene: TRBD2; V gene: TRBV29-1; clone size: .; J gene: TRBJ2-7; CDR3 protein: CSVGEVAGAAHEQYF; CDR3 DNA: TGCAGCGTTGGAGAGGTAGCGGGGGCGGCGCACGAGCAGTACTTC
D gene: .; V gene: TRBV20-1; clone size: .; J gene: TRBJ2-4; CDR3 protein: CSATDSSRQYF; CDR3 DNA: TGCAGTGCCACGGACAGTAGTCGACAGTACTTC
D gene: .; V gene: TRBV9; clone size: .; J gene: TRBJ2-5; CDR3 protein: CASSVGSGTGMTQYF; CDR3 DNA: TGTGCCAGCAGCGTAGGGAGTGGAACAGGGATGACCCAGTACTTC
D gene: .; V gene: TRBV5-4; clone size: .; J gene: TRBJ1-1; CDR3 protein: CASSLEGGKSEAFF; CDR3 DNA: TGTGCCAGCAGCTTGGAGGGAGGGAAGTCTGAAGCTTTCTTT
D gene: TRBD2; V gene: TRBV29-1; clone size: few; J gene: TRBJ2-1; CDR3 protein: CSGGTSGHEQFF; CDR3 DNA: TGCAGCGGGGGGACTAGCGGACATGAGCAGTTCTTC
D gene: TRBD1; V gene: TRBV30; clone size: .; J gene: TRBJ2-2; CDR3 protein: CAWRRQGAGELFF; CDR3 DNA: TGTGCCTGGAGGCGACAGGGTGCCGGGGAGCTGTTTTTT
D gene: .; V gene: TRBV5-1; clone size: .; J gene: TRBJ1-2; CDR3 protein: CASSLGSGSLYGYTF; CDR3 DNA: TGCGCCAGCAGCTTGGGGTCAGGTTCCCTCTATGGCTACACCTTC